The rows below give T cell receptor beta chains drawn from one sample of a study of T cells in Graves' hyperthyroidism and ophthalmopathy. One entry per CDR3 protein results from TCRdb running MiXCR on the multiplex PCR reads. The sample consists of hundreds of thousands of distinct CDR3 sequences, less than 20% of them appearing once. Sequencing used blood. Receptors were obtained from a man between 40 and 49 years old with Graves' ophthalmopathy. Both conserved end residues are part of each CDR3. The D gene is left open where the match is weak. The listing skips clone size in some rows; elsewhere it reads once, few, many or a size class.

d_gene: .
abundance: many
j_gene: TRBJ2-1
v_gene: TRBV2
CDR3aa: CASQVEGEQFF
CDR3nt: TGTGCCAGCCAGGTGGAAGGGGAGCAGTTCTTC

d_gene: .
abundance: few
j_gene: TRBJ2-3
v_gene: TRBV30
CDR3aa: CAWTTRDTQYF
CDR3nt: TGTGCCTGGACTACTAGGGATACGCAGTATTTT

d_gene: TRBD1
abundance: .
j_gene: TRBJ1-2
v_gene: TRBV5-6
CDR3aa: CASSSPLTGSHFDYGYTF
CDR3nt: TGTGCCAGCAGCTCGCCACTGACAGGGTCCCATTTCGACTATGGCTACACCTTC

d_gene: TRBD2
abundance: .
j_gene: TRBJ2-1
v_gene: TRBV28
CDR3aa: CASSGAGGVSEQFF
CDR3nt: TGTGCCAGCAGTGGGGCGGGAGGGGTTAGTGAGCAGTTCTTC

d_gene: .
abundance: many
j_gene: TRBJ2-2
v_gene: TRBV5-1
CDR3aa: CASSSGAGELFF
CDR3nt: TGCGCCAGCAGCTCGGGGGCCGGGGAGCTGTTTTTT

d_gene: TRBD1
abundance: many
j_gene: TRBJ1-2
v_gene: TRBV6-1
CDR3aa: CASSYVGQGNAYYTF
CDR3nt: TGTGCCAGCAGTTACGTCGGACAGGGAAACGCGTACTACACCTTC

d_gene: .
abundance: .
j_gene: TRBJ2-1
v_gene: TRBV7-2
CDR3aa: CASSQAESGPLGRNEQFF
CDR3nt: TGCGCCAGCAGCCAAGCTGAGTCCGGACCCCTGGGAAGGAATGAGCAGTTCTTC

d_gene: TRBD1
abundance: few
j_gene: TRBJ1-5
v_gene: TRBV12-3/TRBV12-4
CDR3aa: CASVGQRNQPQHF
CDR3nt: TGTGCCAGCGTGGGACAGCGCAATCAGCCCCAGCATTTT

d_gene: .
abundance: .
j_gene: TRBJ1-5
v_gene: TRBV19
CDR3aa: CATRGTTFSNQPQHF
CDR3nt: TGTGCCACCCGGGGTACGACCTTTAGCAATCAGCCCCAGCATTTT

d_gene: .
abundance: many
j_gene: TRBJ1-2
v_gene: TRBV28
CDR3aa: CASSQDQNSYTF
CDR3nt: TGTGCCAGCAGCCAGGACCAGAACAGCTACACCTTC

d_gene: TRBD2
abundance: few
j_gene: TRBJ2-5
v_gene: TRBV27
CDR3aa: CASKLAGGQETQYF
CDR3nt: TGTGCCAGCAAACTAGCGGGGGGCCAAGAGACCCAGTACTTC

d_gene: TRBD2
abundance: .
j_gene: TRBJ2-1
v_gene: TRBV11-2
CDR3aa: CASSLDRTSGRMNEQFF
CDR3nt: TGTGCCAGCAGCTTAGATAGGACTAGCGGGAGGATGAATGAGCAGTTCTTC

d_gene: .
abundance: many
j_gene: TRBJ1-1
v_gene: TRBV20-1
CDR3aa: CSAGERDTEAFF
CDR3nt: TGCAGTGCCGGGGAACGGGACACTGAAGCTTTCTTT

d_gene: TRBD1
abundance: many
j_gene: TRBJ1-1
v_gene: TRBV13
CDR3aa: CASSPGGQGALSTEAFF
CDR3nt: TGTGCCAGCAGCCCAGGGGGACAGGGGGCGCTAAGTACTGAAGCTTTCTTT

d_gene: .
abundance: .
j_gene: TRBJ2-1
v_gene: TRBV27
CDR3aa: CASSPGTPRFIEQFF
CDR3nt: TGTGCCAGCAGCCCCGGGACTCCTCGTTTCATCGAGCAGTTCTTC

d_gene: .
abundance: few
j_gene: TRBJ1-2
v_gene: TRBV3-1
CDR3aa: CASSQRGKGGYTF
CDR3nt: TGTGCCAGCAGCCAAAGAGGGAAGGGTGGCTACACCTTC

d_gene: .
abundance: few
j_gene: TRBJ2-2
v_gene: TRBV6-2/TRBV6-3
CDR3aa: CASSYQHTGELFF
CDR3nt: TGTGCCAGCAGTTACCAGCACACCGGGGAGCTGTTTTTT

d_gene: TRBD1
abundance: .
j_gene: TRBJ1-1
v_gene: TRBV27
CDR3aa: CASSPGQMSTEAFF
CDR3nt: TGTGCCAGCAGTCCGGGACAGATGAGCACTGAAGCTTTCTTT

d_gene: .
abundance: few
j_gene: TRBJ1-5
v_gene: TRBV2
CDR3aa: CASSANQPQHF
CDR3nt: TGTGCCAGCAGTGCCAATCAGCCCCAGCATTTT

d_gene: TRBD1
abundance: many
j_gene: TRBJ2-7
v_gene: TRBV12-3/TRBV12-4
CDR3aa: CASSEGQGWSYEQYF
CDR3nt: TGTGCCAGCAGTGAGGGACAGGGGTGGTCCTACGAGCAGTACTTC

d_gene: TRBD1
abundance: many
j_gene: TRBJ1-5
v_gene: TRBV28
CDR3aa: CASRNGQVIGPQHF
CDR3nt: TGTGCCAGCCGAAACGGACAGGTCATAGGGCCCCAGCATTTT

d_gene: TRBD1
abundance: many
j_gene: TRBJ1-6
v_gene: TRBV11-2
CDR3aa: CASSTQDRGRTPLHF
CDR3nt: TGTGCCAGCAGCACCCAGGACAGGGGACGTACACCCCTCCACTTT

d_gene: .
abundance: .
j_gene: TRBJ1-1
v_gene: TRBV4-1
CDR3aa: CSSSQSGIEAFF
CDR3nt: TGCTCCAGCAGCCAGAGTGGTATTGAAGCTTTCTTT

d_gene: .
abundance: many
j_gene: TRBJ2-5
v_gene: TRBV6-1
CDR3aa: CASRSNPGLQETQYF
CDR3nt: TGTGCCAGCAGATCCAACCCGGGACTTCAAGAGACCCAGTACTTC

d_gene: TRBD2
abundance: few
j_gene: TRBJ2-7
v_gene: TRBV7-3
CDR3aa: CASSLTRRLADYEQYF
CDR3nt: TGTGCCAGCAGCTTAACCCGGCGACTAGCTGACTACGAGCAGTACTTC

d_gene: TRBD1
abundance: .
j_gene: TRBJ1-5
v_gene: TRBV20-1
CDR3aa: CSAPDRGQPQHF
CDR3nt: TGCAGTGCTCCGGACAGGGGGCAGCCCCAGCATTTT

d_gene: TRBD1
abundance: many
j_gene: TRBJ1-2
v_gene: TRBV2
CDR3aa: CASSGQGTPYGYTF
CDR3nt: TGTGCCAGCAGTGGACAGGGTACTCCCTATGGCTACACCTTC

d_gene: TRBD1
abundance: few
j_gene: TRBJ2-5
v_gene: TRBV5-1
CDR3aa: CASRAGGYQETQYF
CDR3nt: TGCGCCAGCAGGGCAGGGGGATACCAAGAGACCCAGTACTTC